This is a list of T cell receptor beta chains from one sample in a study of blood T cell repertoires in COVID-19. Clones were sequenced by immunoSEQ multiplex PCR, and TCRdb holds only the in-frame ones, with some missing. The data contain approximately 300,000 clones, more than 75% of them seen just once; the ten biggest clones take up approximately 5.3%. The specimen sequenced was PBMCs or T cells enriched from blood (not recorded which). The origin of the receptors is a young woman who had recovered from COVID-19. CDR3s include the opening cysteine and the closing phenylalanine or tryptophan. A D gene is named only where the DNA matches it firmly.

TRBV27 NA CASSFRVGEQYF
TRBV5-6 NA CASSGGDGLLTEAFF
TRBV15 NA CATRDIARTDTQYF
TRBV18 NA CASSPPGWRTSNTTSQYF
TRBV6-5 NA CASSSRTAYGYTF
TRBV27 TRBD1 CASSLSDRQGEQYF
TRBV5-1 NA CASSLGGGYYEQYF
TRBV6-5 NA CASSLDRSSPLHF
TRBV7-9 NA CASSLRGDTEAFF
TRBV5-4 NA CASSLSLTGELFF
TRBV30 NA CAWSVILQYEQYF
TRBV3-1/TRBV3-2 TRBD2 CASSQVAGAQETQYF
TRBV10-3 NA CAISPRERSGNTIYF
TRBV7-9 TRBD2 CASSPKWTRDTGELFF
TRBV3-1/TRBV3-2 NA CASSQAGSSYNEQFF
TRBV7-2 TRBD1 CASSFRQGSVYEQYF
TRBV4-1 TRBD2 CASREPLAGGGGGELFF
TRBV28 TRBD1 CASSLTGGLHGYTF
TRBV6-4 NA CASSEGVPDTQYF
TRBV3-1/TRBV3-2 TRBD1 CASSRTGPYEQYF
TRBV7-2 NA CASSLFQGSYTF
TRBV2 TRBD1 CASSEVGQGLGYTF
TRBV5-6 TRBD1 CASKPTGDTYGYTF
TRBV5-4 NA CASSFPYGTEAFF
TRBV7-3 TRBD2 CASSLDILAGATDTQYF
TRBV9 NA CASSVAEGWVYGYTF
TRBV11-2 TRBD2 CASTTPGVAGGRRHEQYF
TRBV3-1/TRBV3-2 NA CASSQSQGSYEQYF
TRBV6-5 NA CASATRSGYTF
TRBV27 NA CASSAGGYEQYF
TRBV11-1 TRBD1 CASSLEWDSLEAFF
TRBV2 TRBD2 CASSRVAGGGDEQFF
TRBV12-3/TRBV12-4 TRBD1 CASSSRGSEAFF
TRBV7-9 NA CASSLATRPSGGYTF
TRBV19 NA CASSIHPGYEQYF
TRBV7-8 NA CASSFRGEKLFF
TRBV5-1 TRBD1 CASSLTGDSNQPQHF
TRBV10-3 NA CAISESGGIQYF
TRBV13 TRBD1 CASSYIGQGAHEQYF
TRBV3-1/TRBV3-2 TRBD1 CASSPPGTGVADTQYF
TRBV5-5 NA CASSLRHRENYGYTF
TRBV11-2 NA CASSLDLVTEAFF
TRBV19 TRBD1 CASSKGQTGEQYF
TRBV11-2 TRBD2 CASRPGLAYPGANVLTF
TRBV28 TRBD1 CASSQRGLTGNTEAFF
TRBV5-1 NA CASSLGPGSEAFF
TRBV7-9 NA CASSPRTGGGPPWQFF
TRBV3-1/TRBV3-2 TRBD1 CASSRGQGWDTGELFF
TRBV7-9 TRBD1 CASSARQGHYEQYF
TRBV10-3 TRBD1 CAISDDRARYEQYF
TRBV7-6 NA CASSLAPNNQPQHF
TRBV9 NA CASSATGTLDTYGYTF
TRBV6-5 TRBD1 CASRNDRESTDTQYF
TRBV14 TRBD1 CASSQGGTVDIKTQYF
TRBV28 TRBD1 CASSYTGVVGNTIYF